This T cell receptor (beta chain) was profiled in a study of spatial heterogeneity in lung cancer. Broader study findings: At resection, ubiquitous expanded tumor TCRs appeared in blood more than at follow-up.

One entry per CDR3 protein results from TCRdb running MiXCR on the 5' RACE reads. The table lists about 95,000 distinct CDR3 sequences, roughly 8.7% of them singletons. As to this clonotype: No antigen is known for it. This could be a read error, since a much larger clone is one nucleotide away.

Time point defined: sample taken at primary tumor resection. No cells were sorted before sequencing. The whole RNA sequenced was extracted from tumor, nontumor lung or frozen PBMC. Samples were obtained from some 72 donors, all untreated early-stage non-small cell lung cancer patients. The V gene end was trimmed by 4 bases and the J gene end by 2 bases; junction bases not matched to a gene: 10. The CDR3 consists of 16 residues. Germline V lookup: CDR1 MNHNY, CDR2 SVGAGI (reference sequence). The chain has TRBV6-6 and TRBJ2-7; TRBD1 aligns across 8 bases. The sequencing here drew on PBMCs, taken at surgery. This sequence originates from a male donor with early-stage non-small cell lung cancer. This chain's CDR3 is CASSFSNRGSPYEQYF. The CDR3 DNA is TGTGCCAGCAGTTTTTCAAACAGGGGGAGCCCCTACGAGCAGTACTTC.